This TCR beta chain stems from a study of cytomegalovirus exposure and HLA in healthy donors. At the level of the study: In terms of ancestry, the Caucasian-associated cluster contained around four fifths of the approximately 380 genotyped donors.

The PCR employed 60 Vbeta primers together with 13 Jbeta primers. TCRdb keeps only in-frame clones here, not all; method: immunoSEQ multiplex PCR. The sample records about 82,000 clones, 74% being singletons. Of note for this clone: Antigen unknown.

Points from the study as a whole: Productive rates of about 87% or about 30% were seen for most TCR beta V segments in an earlier analysis. A later analysis reportedly found fewer N-insertions in an Asian-associated ancestry cluster than the approximately 660-donor mean.

The origin of this receptor is a man aged 25-40 years in good health and CMV-seropositive. The material sequenced was PBMCs.

The CDR3 sequence is CASSFRTGGSYEQYF. The CDR3 DNA follows: TGTGCCAGCAGCTTTCGGACAGGGGGCTCCTACGAGCAGTACTTC. The V call is TRBV7-9, the J call TRBJ2-7; 10 bases match TRBD1. Germline CDR1 SEHNR, CDR2 FQNEAQ (reference sequence). The V segment lost 3 bases and the J segment 0 bases; nucleotides outside the gene matches: 2. The CDR3 runs to 15 residues.